The 13 T cell receptor beta chains listed next were all sequenced from one sample in a study of PD-1 blockade in classical Hodgkin lymphoma. TCRdb's copy holds only in-frame clones and misses some; the assay was immunoSEQ multiplex PCR. The sample shows about 58,000 clones, approximately 89% of them seen only once. Patients all relapsed after autologous stem cell transplantation, and there was variation in brentuximab vedotin exposure. The sample was peripheral blood mononuclear cells (PBMCs), taken before the second cycle of nivolumab. The receptor source for this set is a human donor with classical Hodgkin lymphoma.

The rearrangement links TRBV30 to TRBJ1-2, with a tentative D call TRBD1 (6 bases). The germline V and J ends were trimmed by 1 base and 5 bases, with 32 bases remaining between them. The CDR3 is 20 amino acids. From germline, CDR1 is GTSNPN and CDR2 SVGIG (reference sequence). The CDR3 reads CAWSGAEVIRDPQGIYGYTF. In DNA form, the CDR3 reads TGTGCCTGGAGTGGGGCGGAAGTTATTAGGGATCCCCAGGGGATTTATGGCTACACCTTC.

The gene calls are TRBV18 and TRBJ2-7; tentatively, D is TRBD1 (6 bases). The germline V gene encodes CDR1 KGHSH and CDR2 LQKENI. The CDR3 is 14 amino acids. The germline V and J ends were trimmed by 4 bases and 3 bases, with 13 bases remaining between them. DNA for the CDR3: TGTGCCAGCTCACAAGGGACACTCCTCTACGAGCAGTACTTC. This translates into CASSQGTLLYEQYF.

The chain has TRBV7-9 and TRBJ1-6, with D possibly being TRBD1 (6 bases). From germline, CDR1 is SEHNR and CDR2 FQNEAQ (reference sequence). CDR3 length equals 16 residues. The V and J ends lost 4 bases and 4 bases respectively, with 14 bases between them. CDR3 sequence reads: CASSSVFGQYNSPLHF. For the CDR3, the DNA is TGTGCCAGCAGCTCGGTGTTTGGACAGTATAATTCACCCCTCCACTTT.

The chain couples TRBV12-5 to TRBJ1-5, with a weak D call TRBD1 (6 bases). This CDR3 region has 16 residues. Trimming took 5 bases from V and 3 from J, leaving 17 bases between them. Germline V gene lookup returns CDR1 LGHNT and CDR2 FRNRAP. The CDR3 sequence is CASGIGVQGFNQPQHF. The CDR3 nucleotides read TGTGCTAGTGGTATCGGCGTACAGGGTTTCAATCAGCCCCAGCATTTT.

Details on this clone: A read error may produce the germline difference seen at one junction end. V is TRBV29-1 and J is TRBJ2-5, with 10 bases matching TRBD2. This CDR3 spans 15 amino acids. CDR1 SQVTM and CDR2 ANQGSEA come from the germline V gene. CDR3 DNA sequence: TGCAGCGTTGCGACCGGGACTAGCGTTCAAGAGATCCAGTACTTC. It translates to CSVATGTSVQEIQYF. Together with reference TRBV29-1 and TRBJ2-5, the CDR3 gives the full variable domain: SAVISQKPSRDICQRGTSLTIQCQVDSQVTMMFWYRQQPGQSLTLIATANQGSEATYESGFVIDKFPISRPNLTFSTLTVSNMSPEDSSIYLCSVATGTSVQEIQYFGPGTRLLVL.

V and J are TRBV2 and TRBJ1-5, with a possible D match to TRBD1 (6 bases). The length of the CDR3 is 14 residues. Germline CDR1 is SNHLY and CDR2 is FYNNEI. V was shortened by 9 bases and J by 2 bases, with 14 bases between the two germline ends. CDR3 protein: CASLHREGNQPQHF. The CDR3 DNA sequence: TGTGCCAGTCTTCACAGGGAGGGCAATCAGCCCCAGCATTTT.

The sample holds one count of this clone. J is TRBJ2-7 and V is TRBV9, with D uncertain. The CDR3 totals 14 residues. Trimming cost V 3 bases and J 1 base, with 11 bases left between them. In germline, CDR1 is SGDLS, CDR2 YYNGEE. The CDR3 loop is CASSGGTFSYEQYF. In DNA form, the CDR3 reads TGTGCCAGCAGCGGGGGTACCTTTTCCTACGAGCAGTACTTC.

This chain connects TRBV14 to TRBJ1-3; D remains unclear. CDR1 is SGHDN and CDR2 is FVKESK in the germline V gene. The CDR3 is 15 residues long. Trimming left V 1 base short and J 0 bases short, with 7 bases between. The CDR3 here is CASSQATVSGNTIYF. The DNA for the CDR3 is TGTGCCAGCAGCCAAGCTACGGTCTCTGGAAACACCATATATTTT.

V gene TRBV6-5 combines with J gene TRBJ1-5; TRBD1 matches at 9 bases. Germline V gene sequence: CDR1 MNHEY, CDR2 SVGAGI. The trim removed 8 bases at V and 0 bases at J, leaving 5 bases unmatched. The CDR3 length is 15 residues. The CDR3 DNA is TGTGCCAGCGGACCGACAGGGGGTAGCAATCAGCCCCAGCATTTT. This gives the protein CASGPTGGSNQPQHF.

The chain combines TRBV4-3 with TRBJ2-7; D ambiguous. Germline V lookup: CDR1 LGHNA, CDR2 YSLEER. V was shortened by 1 base and J by 7 bases, with 11 bases between the two germline ends. The CDR3 loop spans 13 amino acids. The CDR3 sequence is CASSQVNSEEQYF. CDR3 nucleotides: TGCGCCAGCAGCCAAGTTAATAGTGAAGAGCAGTACTTC.

The V gene is TRBV27, the J gene TRBJ2-1, with D hard to call. The germline V gene encodes CDR1 MNHEY and CDR2 SMNVEV (reference sequence). V lost 4 bases, J lost 8 bases, and 12 bases lay in between. The CDR3 runs to 13 residues. For the CDR3, the DNA is TGTGCCAGCAGTTCCCCGGTAGACGATGAGCAGTTCTTC. It specifies CASSSPVDDEQFF.

The chain has TRBV19 and TRBJ1-5; TRBD1 is a possible D gene (5 bases). This CDR3 is 16 amino acids long. Germline V gene data show CDR1 as LNHDA and CDR2 as SQIVND (reference sequence). V dropped 6 bases and J dropped 0 bases, with 15 bases sitting between them. The CDR3 loop reads CASSPTGRTSNQPQHF. DNA for the CDR3: TGTGCCAGTAGCCCTACGGGACGAACTAGCAATCAGCCCCAGCATTTT.

The chain recombines TRBV5-4 with TRBJ2-1, with 7 bases that match TRBD2. From germline, CDR1 is SGHNT and CDR2 YYREEE (reference sequence). J lost 5 bases, V lost 3 bases, and 2 bases had no gene match. There are 13 residues in the CDR3. The CDR3 sequence: CASSYTSDNEQFF. The DNA of the CDR3 is TGTGCCAGCAGCTATACTAGCGACAATGAGCAGTTCTTC. Complete variable domain (other parts from reference TRBV5-4 and TRBJ2-1): ETGVTQSPTHLIKTRGQQVTLRCSSQSGHNTVSWYQQALGQGPQFIFQYYREEENGRGNFPPRFSGLQFPNYSSELNVNALELDDSALYLCASSYTSDNEQFFGPGTRLTVL.